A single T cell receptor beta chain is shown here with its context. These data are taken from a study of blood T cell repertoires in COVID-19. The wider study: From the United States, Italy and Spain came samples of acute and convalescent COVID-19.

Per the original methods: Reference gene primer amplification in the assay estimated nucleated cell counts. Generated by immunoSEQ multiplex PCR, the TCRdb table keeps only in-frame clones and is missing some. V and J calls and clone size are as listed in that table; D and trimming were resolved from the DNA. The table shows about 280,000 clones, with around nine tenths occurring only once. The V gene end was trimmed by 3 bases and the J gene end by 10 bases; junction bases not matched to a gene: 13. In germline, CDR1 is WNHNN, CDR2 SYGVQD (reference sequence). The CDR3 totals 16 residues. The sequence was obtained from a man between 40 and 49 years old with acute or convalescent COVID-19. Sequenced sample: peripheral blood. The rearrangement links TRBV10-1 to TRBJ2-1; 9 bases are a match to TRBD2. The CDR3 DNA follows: TGCGCCAGCAGTGAAGGCAACCCGGGACTAGCAGCAGAGCAGTTCTTC. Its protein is CASSEGNPGLAAEQFF.